Listed below are T cell receptor beta chains from one sample, sequenced in a study of blood T cell repertoires in COVID-19. Profiled with immunoSEQ multiplex PCR; TCRdb holds only in-frame clones, not every one. The sample comprises roughly 190,000 clones, approximately 90% of which are singletons, and roughly 5.5% rests with the top ten. Sequencing input: peripheral blood. These receptor sequences come from a man between 40 and 49 years old with active or convalescent COVID-19. The CDR3 runs from the conserved cysteine through the conserved F or W. The D gene is left open where the match is weak. Size tells how often a clone was seen (once, few, many) or the class of an expanded clone, and some rows leave it out.

NA,TRBJ1-1,17,TRBD1,TRBV28,TGTGCCAGCAGAATATCAAACAGGGGGCCCAAGAACACTGAAGCTTTCTTT,CASRISNRGPKNTEAFF
NA,TRBJ2-4,16,TRBD2,TRBV19,TGTGCCAGTAGTACTAGCGGGAGTGCGGCCAAAAACATTCAGTACTTC,CASSTSGSAAKNIQYF
NA,TRBJ1-2,14,TRBD1,TRBV28,TGTGCCAGCAGTTTGGGACAGATTAACTATGGCTACACCTTC,CASSLGQINYGYTF
few,TRBJ1-6,13,TRBD1,TRBV29-1,TGCAGCGTCGGGACAGGGCATAATTCACCCCTCCACTTT,CSVGTGHNSPLHF
once,TRBJ2-7,15,TRBD2,TRBV28,TGTGCCAGCAGTAGGGTCCGGGAGGCTTCCTACGAGCAGTACTTC,CASSRVREASYEQYF
NA,TRBJ2-3,16,TRBD2,TRBV28,TGTGCCAGCAGTACTCCAACGGGACTATCCACAGATACGCAGTATTTT,CASSTPTGLSTDTQYF
NA,TRBJ1-3,13,NA,TRBV12-3/TRBV12-4,TGTGCCAGCAGCACGAGCTCTGGAAACACCATATATTTT,CASSTSSGNTIYF
NA,TRBJ1-2,16,NA,TRBV24-1,TGTGCCACCAGTGATTTGAGAGATCGGCCGGGTTATGGCTACACCTTC,CATSDLRDRPGYGYTF
NA,TRBJ2-7,14,TRBD1,TRBV10-2,TGCGCCAGCAGTGAGTGGCAGGGGGTAGGCGAGCAGTACTTC,CASSEWQGVGEQYF
NA,TRBJ1-1,13,NA,TRBV6-5,TGTGCCAGCAGAACTGTTCTGAACACTGAAGCTTTCTTT,CASRTVLNTEAFF
NA,TRBJ1-4,15,NA,TRBV7-2,TGTGCCAGCAGCTTAGCAGGCAGTAGCTTTGAAAAACTGTTTTTT,CASSLAGSSFEKLFF
NA,TRBJ2-7,14,TRBD1,TRBV28,TGTGCCAGCAGTTTTCGGGGCAGGGGGTACGAGCAGTACTTC,CASSFRGRGYEQYF
NA,TRBJ1-2,11,NA,TRBV6-4,TGTGCCAGCAGTGGGGGAGGTGGCTACACCTTC,CASSGGGGYTF
NA,TRBJ1-5,14,TRBD1,TRBV3-1/TRBV3-2,TGTGCCAGCAGCCAACAGGGGGCTCGGCAGCCCCAGCATTTT,CASSQQGARQPQHF
NA,TRBJ2-1,17,TRBD1,TRBV9,TGTGCCAGCAGCAAAGGACAGGGGAGCATTGGTAACAATGAGCAGTTCTTC,CASSKGQGSIGNNEQFF
NA,TRBJ1-6,14,NA,TRBV6-5,TGTGCCAGCAGACCTCGGGGATGGAATTCACCCCTCCACTTT,CASRPRGWNSPLHF
NA,TRBJ1-6,16,NA,TRBV19,TGTGCCAGTAGTTTGCGTTCGAGCTCCTATAATTCACCCCTCCACTTT,CASSLRSSSYNSPLHF
few,TRBJ2-1,18,TRBD1,TRBV7-9,TGTGCCAGCAGCTTAAGGGGGCCCGGGACAGGGGGTTACAATGAGCAGTTCTTC,CASSLRGPGTGGYNEQFF
NA,TRBJ2-7,16,TRBD2,TRBV7-2,TGTGCCAGCAGCTCCCGGACTAGCGGGGGGGCTTGGGAGCAGTACTTC,CASSSRTSGGAWEQYF
NA,TRBJ1-1,16,TRBD1,TRBV28,TGTGCCAGCAGTCCCCGGACAGGGGTTACGAACACTGAAGCTTTCTTT,CASSPRTGVTNTEAFF
NA,TRBJ1-1,17,NA,TRBV12-5,TGTGCTAGTGGTTTGGTAAGAGGAGCCAGTATGAACACTGAAGCTTTCTTT,CASGLVRGASMNTEAFF
NA,TRBJ2-1,16,NA,TRBV19,TGTGCCAGTAGTCCGAGACTTAGCCTTGTCTCCTATGAGCAGTTCTTC,CASSPRLSLVSYEQFF
NA,TRBJ2-1,13,TRBD1,TRBV12-5,TGTGCTAGTGGTTTACAGGGGTACAATGAGCAGTTCTTC,CASGLQGYNEQFF
NA,TRBJ2-7,13,TRBD1,TRBV12-3/TRBV12-4,TGTGCCAGTTCCCGGGACAGACCCTACGAGCAGTACTTC,CASSRDRPYEQYF
NA,TRBJ2-7,14,TRBD1,TRBV19,TGTGCCAGTGGTGTTGGGACAGGGTCCTACGAGCAGTACTTC,CASGVGTGSYEQYF
NA,TRBJ1-5,17,NA,TRBV5-1,TGCGCCAGCAGCTTGGCCCCCCTGGGTGGAGGCAATCAGCCCCAGCATTTT,CASSLAPLGGGNQPQHF
NA,TRBJ2-1,12,NA,TRBV11-3,TGTGCCAGCAGCCCAGACAGGCATGAGCAGTTCTTC,CASSPDRHEQFF
NA,TRBJ2-1,15,TRBD2,TRBV6-4,TGTGCCAGCAGTGACCCCGCTAGCGGGAGCAATGAGCAGTTCTTC,CASSDPASGSNEQFF
many,TRBJ2-1,13,NA,TRBV5-4,TGTGCTCAGTCTGGACAGAGCTACAATGAGCAGTTCTTC,CAQSGQSYNEQFF
NA,TRBJ2-5,15,TRBD1,TRBV29-1,TGCAGCGTTGAGTTTACGGGACAGGGCTCCGAGACCCAGTACTTC,CSVEFTGQGSETQYF
NA,TRBJ1-2,18,NA,TRBV27,TGTGCCAGCAGTCTTGAACCCCTAGAAGGCTCACCTAACTATGGCTACACCTTC,CASSLEPLEGSPNYGYTF
NA,TRBJ1-4,12,NA,TRBV7-8,TGTGCCAGCAGATTAGGGGGGGATAAACTGTTTTTT,CASRLGGDKLFF
NA,TRBJ2-7,14,TRBD2,TRBV6-1,TGTGCCAGCAGTGAAACTAGCGGGGGCTACGAGCAGTACTTC,CASSETSGGYEQYF
NA,TRBJ1-5,12,NA,TRBV9,TGTGCCAGCAGCTCGGGCAATCAGCCCCAGCATTTT,CASSSGNQPQHF
NA,TRBJ1-2,14,NA,TRBV19,TGTGCCAGTAGTATAACGGCAGGGGACTATGGCTACACCTTC,CASSITAGDYGYTF
NA,TRBJ2-1,18,TRBD2,TRBV5-1,TGCGCCAGCAGCCCCACGGTAGCGGGAAGGAGCTCCTACAATGAGCAGTTCTTC,CASSPTVAGRSSYNEQFF
NA,TRBJ2-7,13,NA,TRBV7-8,TGTGCCAGCAGCTCCCAGGGGATAGGTGAGCAGTACTTC,CASSSQGIGEQYF
NA,TRBJ1-5,15,TRBD1,TRBV6-2/TRBV6-3,TGTGCCAGCAGTTACGTCACAGGGGGCAATCAGCCCCAGCATTTT,CASSYVTGGNQPQHF
NA,TRBJ1-3,13,NA,TRBV6-5,TGTGCCAGCAGTATGACAACCGGAAACACCATATATTTT,CASSMTTGNTIYF
NA,TRBJ2-1,15,NA,TRBV19,TGTGCCAGTAGTATAGCAGGGGTTTCCTACAATGAGCAGTTCTTC,CASSIAGVSYNEQFF
NA,TRBJ2-3,18,TRBD2,TRBV5-1,TGCGCCAGCACCAAAGGTTCCGGCGGGGGGAGAAGCACAGATACGCAGTATTTT,CASTKGSGGGRSTDTQYF
NA,TRBJ2-1,17,TRBD2,TRBV7-2,TGTGCCAGCAGCTTAGCGGGGACTAGCGGGCCCCTCAATGAGCAGTTCTTC,CASSLAGTSGPLNEQFF
NA,TRBJ1-1,14,NA,TRBV28,TGTGCCAGCAGTCCTGGACAGTTGAACACTGAAGCTTTCTTT,CASSPGQLNTEAFF
NA,TRBJ2-6,17,TRBD1,TRBV11-3,TGTGCCAGCAGCTCCGGACAGGGGGCAAGGGGGGCCAACGTCCTGACTTTC,CASSSGQGARGANVLTF